The T cell receptor (beta chain) under discussion was sequenced for a study of neoadjuvant anti-PD-1 for oral cavity cancer. As for the study in general: Non-progressing patients received a fourth nivolumab dose near day 43, then surgery on days 50-56.

The repertoire was sequenced with immunoSEQ multiplex PCR; TCRdb's copy has only in-frame clones and lacks some. The table records about 14,000 clones, roughly 74% of them present only once. Time point noted: after neoadjuvant nivolumab, at surgical resection. The receptor was isolated from a person aged 35 to 85 with oral cavity squamous cell carcinoma. The input for sequencing was PBMCs, taken after nivolumab (anti-PD-1) treatment.

CDR3 nucleotide sequence: TGTGCCAGCAGTTTAAATCTGGGGGCGGAGGAGCAGTACTTC. The encoded protein is CASSLNLGAEEQYF. The chain recombines TRBV28 with TRBJ2-7; D possibly corresponds to TRBD1 (6 bases). Per the germline V gene, CDR1 is MDHEN and CDR2 is SYDVKM. V gave up 2 bases and J gave up 7 bases, with 15 bases separating them. The CDR3 is 14 residues long.